These T cell receptor beta chains were read from a single sample in a study of T-cell memory formation after mild COVID-19. TCRdb redid the calling of the 5' RACE reads with MiXCR, one entry per CDR3 protein. The sample includes around 200,000 distinct CDR3 sequences, more than 15% of them seen just once. Specimen: PBMCs or a T cell subset sorted from them (not recorded which). These TCRs come from an adult woman who had mild COVID-19 (a few samples of this study predate the infection). Cell type and time point are not known. CDR3s include the opening cysteine and the closing phenylalanine or tryptophan. Fields, in order: J gene, V gene, clone size, D gene, CDR3 DNA, CDR3 protein. D genes are given only for firm matches. A clone size is listed for some rows: how often the clone was seen (once, few, many), or a class if it is expanded.

TRBJ2-1,TRBV3-1,few,.,TGTGCCAGCAGCCACAGGGGATGGGAGCTCTACAATGAGCAGTTCTTC,CASSHRGWELYNEQFF
TRBJ1-2,TRBV7-2,.,TRBD1,TGTGCCAGCACAAGACAGGGGAGGGATGGCTACACCTTC,CASTRQGRDGYTF
TRBJ2-5,TRBV4-3,many,.,TGCGCCAGCAGCCAAGAATTTCAAGAGACCCAGTACTTC,CASSQEFQETQYF
TRBJ2-3,TRBV12-3/TRBV12-4,.,.,TGTGCCAGCAGTTTAGAGTTAATGAGGGACACAGATACGCAGTATTTT,CASSLELMRDTDTQYF
TRBJ2-5,TRBV5-1,.,.,TGCGCCAGCAGCGGATCCAGGGGGGATGAGACCCAGTACTTC,CASSGSRGDETQYF
TRBJ1-2,TRBV5-1,few,.,TGCGCCAGCAGATCCCGGTCTGGGGGAAGGGCTGGGTATGGCTACACCTTC,CASRSRSGGRAGYGYTF
TRBJ1-1,TRBV6-2/TRBV6-3,.,.,TGTGCCAGCAGACAAATCGCAGGGGACACTGAAGCTTTCTTT,CASRQIAGDTEAFF
TRBJ1-1,TRBV12-3/TRBV12-4,few,.,TGTGCCAGCAGTTCCCTCTTCGGACAGATGAACACTGAAGCTTTCTTT,CASSSLFGQMNTEAFF
TRBJ2-7,TRBV12-3/TRBV12-4,.,.,TGTGCCAGCAGTCGCCGCTTCGGCGAGCAGTACTTC,CASSRRFGEQYF
TRBJ2-7,TRBV6-5,few,.,TGTGCCAGCAGTTTAGGGCCTTCCTACGAGCAGTACTTC,CASSLGPSYEQYF
TRBJ1-5,TRBV6-1,.,TRBD1,TGTGCCAGCAGTGTCACCGGGACAGGGCTCAATCAGCCCCAGCATTTT,CASSVTGTGLNQPQHF
TRBJ1-5,TRBV7-9,.,.,TGTGCCAGCAGCCCAGAGTCGGGGAGGGGCAATCAGCCCCAGCATTTT,CASSPESGRGNQPQHF
TRBJ1-2,TRBV27,.,.,TGTGCCAGCAGTTCTCCCCACACTGGGGGGGGCTATGGCTACACCTTC,CASSSPHTGGGYGYTF
TRBJ1-2,TRBV20-1,.,.,TGCAGTGCTAGAGATCGGCAAGGGCCCTTATATGGCTACACCTTC,CSARDRQGPLYGYTF
TRBJ1-1,TRBV6-2/TRBV6-3,few,.,TGTGCCAGCAGCTCACAGGGAAGGTACACTGAAGCTTTCTTT,CASSSQGRYTEAFF
TRBJ1-5,TRBV3-1,.,.,TGTGCCAGCAGCCAAGACACTAGCAATCAGCCCCAGCATTTT,CASSQDTSNQPQHF
TRBJ2-5,TRBV15,.,.,TGTGCCACCAGCAAGGGGATTCAGGAGACCCAGTACTTC,CATSKGIQETQYF
TRBJ1-5,TRBV18,.,.,TGTGCCAGCTCACCACAGGGGCCCGATCAGCCCCAGCATTTT,CASSPQGPDQPQHF
TRBJ1-5,TRBV28,.,.,TGTGCCAGCACGTGGAGGGGGTATCAGCCCCAGCATTTT,CASTWRGYQPQHF
TRBJ2-1,TRBV2,few,TRBD1,TGTGCCAGCAGTGTCAGGGGGCAGAGCTCCTACAATGAGCAGTTCTTC,CASSVRGQSSYNEQFF
TRBJ2-7,TRBV29-1,few,TRBD2,TGCAGCGCCCCCTCCACTATAGCGGGTGGCGAGCAGTACTTC,CSAPSTIAGGEQYF
TRBJ2-7,TRBV7-6,.,TRBD2,TGTGCCACCCGGTTAGTAGCGGGGAGTTCCTACGAGCAGTACTTC,CATRLVAGSSYEQYF
TRBJ1-1,TRBV29-1,many,TRBD1,TGCAGCGCCATACGTGGGACAGGGGGCGAGGCTTTCTTT,CSAIRGTGGEAFF
TRBJ2-3,TRBV12-3/TRBV12-4,few,.,TGTGCCAGCAGTTTTTCGGGCGTAGATACGCAGTATTTT,CASSFSGVDTQYF
TRBJ2-1,TRBV7-9,few,.,TGTGCCAGCAGCTTAGCCCTCGTGGGGAATGAGCAGTTCTTC,CASSLALVGNEQFF
TRBJ1-2,TRBV12-3/TRBV12-4,few,TRBD1,TGTGCCAGCAGTTCTGGGACAGCCCTTAGGTTCTATGGCTACACCTTC,CASSSGTALRFYGYTF
TRBJ1-1,TRBV5-6,.,.,TGTGCCAGCAGCCAAGGCCCGGGTAATGCTGAAGCTTTCTTT,CASSQGPGNAEAFF
TRBJ1-5,TRBV7-9,few,.,TGTGCCAGCAGCTTAGGCAGGTTCGGCAATCAGCCCCAGCATTTT,CASSLGRFGNQPQHF
TRBJ2-1,TRBV18,.,.,TGTGCCAGCTCACCTGAAAGGGCGTACAATGAGCAGTTCTTC,CASSPERAYNEQFF
TRBJ1-2,TRBV10-3,.,TRBD1,TGTGCCATCAGCGGCCTGACAGGGCATGGCTACACCTTC,CAISGLTGHGYTF
TRBJ1-1,TRBV7-3,.,.,TGTGCCAGCAGCTCAATCGCTCAGGGTGAAGCTTTCTTT,CASSSIAQGEAFF
TRBJ1-1,TRBV5-1,few,.,TGCGCCAGCAGCCAAGGCTGGACGGGGAACACTGAAGCTTTCTTT,CASSQGWTGNTEAFF
TRBJ2-3,TRBV7-2,many,.,TGTGCCAGCAGCCTGCAAAGAGGGACTGATCAGTATTTT,CASSLQRGTDQYF
TRBJ2-1,TRBV18,few,.,TGTGCCAGCTCACCTTCTCCCACAGGGGAGCAGTTCTTC,CASSPSPTGEQFF
TRBJ2-7,TRBV6-2/TRBV6-3,few,TRBD2,TGTGCCAGCAGTTACCTTCTTTCGGGACTAGCGGATTATTACGAGCAGTACTTC,CASSYLLSGLADYYEQYF
TRBJ2-2,TRBV18,many,.,TGTGCCAGCTCACCTCGGACAGCGAACACCGGGGAGCTGTTTTTT,CASSPRTANTGELFF